These 5 T cell receptor beta chains came from one sample sequenced in a study of T cells after yellow fever vaccination. One entry per CDR3 protein, called by TCRdb with MiXCR from the 5' RACE reads. Of around 350,000 distinct CDR3 sequences listed, approximately 10% are singletons. Sample: PBMCs, taken on the day of the first yellow fever vaccination. The receptors derive from a man aged 18 to 30 who received the YFV17D yellow fever vaccine.

DNA of the CDR3: TGTGCCAACCGGGGGCGGGTAGGTCAGCCCCAGCATTTT. Amino acids: CANRGRVGQPQHF. The gene calls are TRBV27 and TRBJ1-5, with D possibly TRBD1 on 6 matching bases. The CDR3 covers 13 residues. Germline lookup yields CDR1 MNHEY and CDR2 SMNVEV (reference sequence). Deletions cut 10 bases from V and 6 bases from J, with 16 bases between.

J is TRBJ2-1 and V is TRBV7-3; 11 bases align to TRBD2. CDR3 length: 16 residues. Germline CDR1 is SGHTA and CDR2 is FQGTGA. The V and J ends lost 5 bases and 7 bases, in that order; junction bases with no gene match: 10. CDR3 amino acids: CASSATLAGGSNEQFF. CDR3 bases: TGTGCCAGCAGCGCCACCCTAGCGGGGGGTAGTAATGAGCAGTTCTTC.

This clonotype was detected only a few times. This chain joins TRBV4-1 and TRBJ2-1; TRBD2 agrees at 10 bases. CDR3 length: 18 residues. J was trimmed by 8 bases and V by 0 bases; bases with no gene match: 13. Looked up from germline, CDR1 is MGHRA and CDR2 is YSYEKL. In DNA, the CDR3 is TGCGCCAGCAGCCAAGAGACGGAGAGCGGGGGGGCCCGGTATGAGCAGTTCTTC. Its protein is CASSQETESGGARYEQFF.

This clonotype was picked up a small number of times. This sequence joins TRBV18 and TRBJ1-6; TRBD1 matches 8 bases. The CDR3 is 15 amino acids. The germline V gene encodes CDR1 KGHSH and CDR2 LQKENI. Germline trimming cut 2 bases from V and 5 bases from J; bases unmatched to any gene: 2. The CDR3 reads CASSPDRGNNSPLHF. CDR3 coding DNA: TGTGCCAGCTCACCAGACAGGGGCAATAATTCACCCCTCCACTTT.

This clonotype has only a few counts. J is TRBJ2-7 and V is TRBV11-1; 7 bases are shared with TRBD1. The CDR3 is made up of 14 amino acids. In germline, CDR1 is SGHAT, CDR2 FQDESV (reference sequence). The V segment lost 5 bases and the J segment 4 bases; nucleotides outside the gene matches: 8. CDR3 residues: CASSRRRGQYEQYF. The CDR3 DNA is TGTGCCAGCAGCCGAAGAAGGGGGCAGTACGAGCAGTACTTC.